Below, 11 T cell receptor beta chains from the same sample are listed, as sequenced in a study of T cell responses to AZD1222 COVID-19 vaccine. Sequencing was performed with immunoSEQ multiplex PCR; in TCRdb, only in-frame clones are kept and a portion is missing. This table holds tens of thousands of clones, approximately 88% found once. The specimen was peripheral blood, collected on day 0 of MenACWY control vaccination. Receptor source: an adult in good health.

The chain recombines TRBV10-3 with TRBJ2-7, with D perhaps TRBD2 (6 bases). The CDR3 has 15 amino acids. V was shortened by 5 bases and J by 7 bases, with 21 bases between the two germline ends. Germline CDR1 ENHRY, CDR2 SYGVKD. CDR3 sequence: CAISYRDSGVGEQYF. CDR3 coding DNA: TGTGCCATCAGTTACCGGGACTCCGGGGTGGGGGAGCAGTACTTC.

This sequence joins TRBV6-1 and TRBJ1-5, with 10 nucleotides matching TRBD1. The CDR3 consists of 16 residues. Germline V gene data show CDR1 as MNHNS and CDR2 as SASEGT. Trimming took 4 bases from V and 9 from J; bases not matched to a gene: 12. The CDR3 nucleotides are TGTGCCAGCAGTGCCTCACCGGGACAGGGGAGTTGGCCCCAGCATTTT. This sequence encodes CASSASPGQGSWPQHF.

The chain is built from TRBV10-3 and TRBJ1-2, with a weak D call TRBD1 (6 bases). Germline-derived CDR1 and CDR2 are ENHRY and SYGVKD. The V and J ends lost 4 bases and 12 bases respectively, with 15 bases between them. This CDR3 comprises 12 residues. CDR3 DNA: TGTGCCATCAGTGGACAGGTCGGGGACGACACCTTC. Its translation: CAISGQVGDDTF.

CDR3 amino acids: CSVRPQDTELNEQFF. As DNA, the CDR3 is TGCAGCGTCCGGCCGCAGGATACTGAACTTAATGAGCAGTTCTTC. The J gene is TRBJ2-1, the V gene TRBV29-1; unclear D gene. The V end lost 6 bases, the J end lost 7 bases, and 22 bases lay between the germline ends. The CDR3 consists of 15 residues. Germline CDR1 is SQVTM and CDR2 is ANQGSEA.

The chain couples TRBV24-1 to TRBJ2-1, with D hard to call. This CDR3 has 15 amino acids. Deletions cut 1 base from V and 4 bases from J, with 10 bases between. Per germline, CDR1 KGHDR and CDR2 SFDVKD. CDR3 sequence (DNA): TGTGCCACCAGTGATTTCAACGGGCTTTACAATGAGCAGTTCTTC. This sequence encodes CATSDFNGLYNEQFF.

This rearrangement joins TRBV11-3 to TRBJ2-5; 9 bases are a match to TRBD2. Germline loops: CDR1 SGHNT, CDR2 YENEEA. The V gene end was trimmed by 5 bases and the J gene end by 4 bases; junction bases not matched to a gene: 2. This CDR3 spans 13 amino acids. The chain's CDR3 is CASSRSGRETQYF. DNA of the CDR3: TGTGCCAGCAGCCGTAGCGGGAGAGAGACCCAGTACTTC.

This chain connects TRBV15 to TRBJ2-7, with D uncertain. CDR3 length: 13 residues. The V end was cut by 0 bases, the J end by 6 bases, with 9 bases between. The germline CDR1 and CDR2 sequences are LNHNV and YYDKDF (reference sequence). CDR3 DNA sequence: TGTGCCACCAGCAGAGACTCCAGATCCGAGCAGTACTTC. This translates into CATSRDSRSEQYF.

This clone was counted only a few times. The chain has TRBV6-6 and TRBJ2-4, with 12 bases aligning to TRBD1. The CDR3 consists of 15 residues. The V gene end was trimmed by 6 bases and the J gene end by 0 bases; junction bases not matched to a gene: 0. The germline CDR1 and CDR2 sequences are MNHNY and SVGAGI (reference sequence). The CDR3 region is CASRGQGAAKNIQYF. The DNA of the CDR3 is TGTGCCAGCAGGGGACAGGGGGCAGCCAAAAACATTCAGTACTTC.

This sequence joins TRBV27 and TRBJ1-1; tentative D call: TRBD1 (6 bases). Per the germline V gene, CDR1 is MNHEY and CDR2 is SMNVEV (reference sequence). The CDR3 length is 12 residues. V shed 5 bases and J shed 7 bases, with 11 bases lying between them. The CDR3 loop reads CASSKQGVEAFF. The DNA for the CDR3 is TGTGCCAGCAGTAAACAGGGAGTTGAAGCTTTCTTT.

The rearrangement links TRBV7-9 to TRBJ2-2, with 10 bases identical to TRBD1. V lost 3 bases, J lost 4 bases, and 2 bases stayed unmatched. The CDR3 covers 15 residues. Germline V gene data show CDR1 as SEHNR and CDR2 as FQNEAQ (reference sequence). For the CDR3, the DNA is TGTGCCAGCAGCTTCGACAGGGGGCCCACCGGGGAGCTGTTTTTT. It yields the protein CASSFDRGPTGELFF.

The chain carries TRBV5-1 and TRBJ1-1, with D possibly matching TRBD1 (5 bases). This CDR3 has 15 residues. The germline V gene encodes CDR1 SGHRS and CDR2 YFSETQ. V was pared by 2 bases and J by 4 bases, with 15 bases between. CDR3 loop: CASSLHASGGTEAFF. CDR3 nucleotides: TGCGCCAGCAGCTTACACGCCTCTGGGGGCACTGAAGCTTTCTTT.